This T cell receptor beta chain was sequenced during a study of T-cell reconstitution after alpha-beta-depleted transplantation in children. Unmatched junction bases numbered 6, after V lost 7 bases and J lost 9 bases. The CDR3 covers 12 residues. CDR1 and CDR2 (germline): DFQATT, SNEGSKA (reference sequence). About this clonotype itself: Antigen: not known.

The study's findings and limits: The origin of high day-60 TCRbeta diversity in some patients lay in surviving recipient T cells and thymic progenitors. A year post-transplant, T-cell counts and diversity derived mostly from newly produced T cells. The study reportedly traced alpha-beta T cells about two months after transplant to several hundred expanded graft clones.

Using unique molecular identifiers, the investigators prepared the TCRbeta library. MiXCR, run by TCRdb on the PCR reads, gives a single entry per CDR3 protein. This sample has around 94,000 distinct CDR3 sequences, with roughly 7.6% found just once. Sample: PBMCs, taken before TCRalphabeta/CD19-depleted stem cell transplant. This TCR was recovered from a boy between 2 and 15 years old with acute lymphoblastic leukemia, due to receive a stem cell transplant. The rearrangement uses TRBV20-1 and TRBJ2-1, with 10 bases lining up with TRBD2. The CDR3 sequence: CSVWTSGREQFF. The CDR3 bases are TGCAGTGTCTGGACTAGCGGACGTGAGCAGTTCTTC.